This record covers a single T cell receptor (beta chain). Its antigen is unknown. The data originate from a study of beta chain features in type 1 diabetes. Expressed TCRB transcripts got sequenced, as all isolated RNA was reverse transcribed. The method was immunoSEQ multiplex PCR; TCRdb's version includes in-frame clones alone and lacks a portion of them. The data show 130,000 to 150,000 clones, with approximately 13% seen just once and 1.3% held by the top ten. V lost 4 bases, J lost 11 bases, and 14 bases lay in between. Germline CDR1 SGHDN, CDR2 FVKESK. The CDR3 length is 12 residues. General study findings and limits: The study found fewer insertions and more deletions at VDJ junctions in type 1 diabetes patients. No resolution was reached here on whether HLA type influences TCRB rearrangement. When cDNA is sequenced, cells with high TCR expression could be over-represented. Shorter TCRB CDR3s, moderately but significantly so, marked every one of the four CD4+ subsets in Type 1 diabetes patients.

The specimen sequenced was central memory CD4+ T cells from blood. J is TRBJ1-1 and V is TRBV14; D gene ambiguous. This clonotype originated in a man aged 18-30 years with type 1 diabetes. The chain's CDR3 is CASSPDRLLAFF. CDR3 DNA: TGTGCCAGCAGCCCCGATAGACTGCTGGCTTTCTTT.